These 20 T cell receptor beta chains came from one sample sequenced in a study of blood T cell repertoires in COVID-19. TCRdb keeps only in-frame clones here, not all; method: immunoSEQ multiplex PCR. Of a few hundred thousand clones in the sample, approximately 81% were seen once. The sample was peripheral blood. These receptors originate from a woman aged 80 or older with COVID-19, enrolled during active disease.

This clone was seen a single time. The DNA of the CDR3 is TGTGCCAGTGCTCGGATGGGGCCTTATGTTTATGGCTACACCTTC. Translating gives CASARMGPYVYGYTF. V gene TRBV19 combines with J gene TRBJ1-2; D possibly corresponds to TRBD1 (5 bases). Germline V CDR1 and CDR2: LNHDA, SQIVND (reference sequence). The CDR3 sequence is 15 residues long. V shed 8 bases and J shed 5 bases, with 21 bases lying between them.

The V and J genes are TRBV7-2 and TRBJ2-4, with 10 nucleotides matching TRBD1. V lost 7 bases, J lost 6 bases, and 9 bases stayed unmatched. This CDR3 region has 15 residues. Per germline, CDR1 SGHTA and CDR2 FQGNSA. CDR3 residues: CASTRDRGGRNIQYF. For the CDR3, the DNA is TGTGCCAGCACCCGGGACAGGGGTGGTAGAAACATTCAGTACTTC.

In DNA, the CDR3 is TGTGCCAGCAGCAACCGGGACAGGGGTTCCGAGCAGTACTTC. Its translation is CASSNRDRGSEQYF. The chain has TRBV7-8 and TRBJ2-7; 10 bases line up with TRBD1. Germline CDR1 is SGHVS and CDR2 is FQNEAQ. The CDR3 totals 14 residues. V shed 5 bases, J shed 6 bases, and the junction held 7 bases outside the gene matches.

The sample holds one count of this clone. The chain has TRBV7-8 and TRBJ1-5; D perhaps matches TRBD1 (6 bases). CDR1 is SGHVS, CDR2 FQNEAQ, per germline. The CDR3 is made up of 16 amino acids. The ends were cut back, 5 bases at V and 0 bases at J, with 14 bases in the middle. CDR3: CASSINQGYSNQPQHF. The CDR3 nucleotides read TGTGCCAGCAGCATAAATCAGGGGTATAGCAATCAGCCCCAGCATTTT.

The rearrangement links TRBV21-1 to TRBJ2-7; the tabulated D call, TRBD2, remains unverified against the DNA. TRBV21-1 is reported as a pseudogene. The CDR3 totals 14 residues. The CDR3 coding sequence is TGTGCCAGCAGCAGCGGGACCTTCGTATACGAGCAGTACTTC. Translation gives CASSSGTFVYEQYF.

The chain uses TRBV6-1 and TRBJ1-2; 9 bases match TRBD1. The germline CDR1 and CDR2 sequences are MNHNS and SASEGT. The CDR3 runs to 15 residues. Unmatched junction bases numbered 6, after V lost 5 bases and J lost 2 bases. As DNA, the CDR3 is TGTGCCAGCAGTTCAAGAGACAGGGGGAACTATGGCTACACCTTC. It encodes CASSSRDRGNYGYTF.

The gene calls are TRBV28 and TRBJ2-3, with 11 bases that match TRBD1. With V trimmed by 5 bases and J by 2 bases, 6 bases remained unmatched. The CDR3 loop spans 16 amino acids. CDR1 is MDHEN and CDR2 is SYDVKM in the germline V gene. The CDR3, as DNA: TGTGCCAGCAGTGAGCGGGACAGGGGGTTCACAGATACGCAGTATTTT. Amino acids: CASSERDRGFTDTQYF.

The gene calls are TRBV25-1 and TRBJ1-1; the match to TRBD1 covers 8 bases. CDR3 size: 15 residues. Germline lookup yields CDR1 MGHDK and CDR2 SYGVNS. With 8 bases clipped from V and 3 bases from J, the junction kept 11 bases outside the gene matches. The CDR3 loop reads CASSSRGRRDTEAFF. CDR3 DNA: TGTGCCAGCTCCTCCAGGGGGCGCCGGGACACTGAAGCTTTCTTT.

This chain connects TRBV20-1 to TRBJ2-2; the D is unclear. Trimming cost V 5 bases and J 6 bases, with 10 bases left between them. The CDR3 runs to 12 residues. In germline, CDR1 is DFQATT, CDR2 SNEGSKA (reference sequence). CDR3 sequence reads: CSAGDSAGELFF. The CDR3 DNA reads TGCAGTGCTGGTGACTCAGCCGGGGAGCTGTTTTTT.

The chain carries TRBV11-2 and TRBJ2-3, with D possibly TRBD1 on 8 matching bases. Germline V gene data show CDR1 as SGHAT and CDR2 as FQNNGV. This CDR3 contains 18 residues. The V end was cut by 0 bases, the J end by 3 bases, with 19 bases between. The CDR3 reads CASSLDPQGGGPTDTQYF. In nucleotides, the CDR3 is TGTGCCAGCAGCTTAGATCCACAGGGGGGAGGGCCGACAGATACGCAGTATTTT.

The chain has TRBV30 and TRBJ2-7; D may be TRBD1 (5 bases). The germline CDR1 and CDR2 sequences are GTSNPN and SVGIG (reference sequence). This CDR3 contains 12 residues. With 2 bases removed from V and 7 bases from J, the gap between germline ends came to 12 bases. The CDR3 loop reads CAWSSQGWEQYF. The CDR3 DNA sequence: TGTGCCTGGAGTTCCCAGGGTTGGGAGCAGTACTTC. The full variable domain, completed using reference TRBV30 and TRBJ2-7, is SQTIHQWPATLVQPVGSPLSLECTVEGTSNPNLYWYRQAAGRGLQLLFYSVGIGQISSEVPQNLSASRPQDRQFILSSKKLLLSDSGFYLCAWSSQGWEQYFGPGTRLTVT.

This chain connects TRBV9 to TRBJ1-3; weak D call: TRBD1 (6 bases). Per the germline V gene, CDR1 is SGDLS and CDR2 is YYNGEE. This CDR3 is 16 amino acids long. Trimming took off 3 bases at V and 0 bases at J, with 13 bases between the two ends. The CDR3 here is CASSETGTSSGNTIYF. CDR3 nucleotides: TGTGCCAGCAGCGAAACAGGGACGAGCTCTGGAAACACCATATATTTT.

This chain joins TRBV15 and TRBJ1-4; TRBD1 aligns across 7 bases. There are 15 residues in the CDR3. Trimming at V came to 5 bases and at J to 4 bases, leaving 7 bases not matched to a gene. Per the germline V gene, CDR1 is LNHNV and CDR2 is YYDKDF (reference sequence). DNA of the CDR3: TGTGCCACCAGCGACAGGGAAGCCCTTAATGAAAAACTGTTTTTT. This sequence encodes CATSDREALNEKLFF.

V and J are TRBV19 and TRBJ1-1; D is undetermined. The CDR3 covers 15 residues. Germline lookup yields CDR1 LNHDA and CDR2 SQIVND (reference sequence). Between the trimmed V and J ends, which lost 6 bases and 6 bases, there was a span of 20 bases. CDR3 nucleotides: TGTGCCAGTAGCGATCGCATTCTAGCTGTTGCTGAAGCTTTCTTT. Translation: CASSDRILAVAEAFF.

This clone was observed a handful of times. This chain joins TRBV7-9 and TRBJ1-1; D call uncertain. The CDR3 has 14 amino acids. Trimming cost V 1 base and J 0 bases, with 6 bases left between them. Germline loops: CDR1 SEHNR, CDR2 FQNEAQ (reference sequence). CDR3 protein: CASSLGAMNTEAFF. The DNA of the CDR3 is TGTGCCAGCAGCTTAGGTGCGATGAACACTGAAGCTTTCTTT.

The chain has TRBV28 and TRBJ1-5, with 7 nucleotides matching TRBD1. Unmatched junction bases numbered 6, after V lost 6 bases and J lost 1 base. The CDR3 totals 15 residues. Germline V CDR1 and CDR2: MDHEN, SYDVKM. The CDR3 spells CASSGNRGSNQPQHF. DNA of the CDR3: TGTGCCAGCAGCGGAAACAGGGGAAGCAATCAGCCCCAGCATTTT.

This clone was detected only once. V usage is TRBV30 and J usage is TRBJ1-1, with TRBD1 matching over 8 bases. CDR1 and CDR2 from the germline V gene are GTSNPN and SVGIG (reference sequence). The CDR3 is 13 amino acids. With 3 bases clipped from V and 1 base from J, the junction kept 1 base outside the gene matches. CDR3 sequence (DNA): TGTGCCTGGAGGGGGACAGGGAACACTGAAGCTTTCTTT. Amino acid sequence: CAWRGTGNTEAFF. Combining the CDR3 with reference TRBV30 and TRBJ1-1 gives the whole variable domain SQTIHQWPATLVQPVGSPLSLECTVEGTSNPNLYWYRQAAGRGLQLLFYSVGIGQISSEVPQNLSASRPQDRQFILSSKKLLLSDSGFYLCAWRGTGNTEAFFGQGTRLTVV.

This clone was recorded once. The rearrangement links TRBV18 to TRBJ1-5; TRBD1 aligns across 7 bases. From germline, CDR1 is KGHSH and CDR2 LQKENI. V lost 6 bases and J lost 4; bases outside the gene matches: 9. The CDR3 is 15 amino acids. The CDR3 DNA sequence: TGTGCCAGCTCCCTAGGGACAGAGCGGAATCAGCCCCAGCATTTT. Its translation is CASSLGTERNQPQHF.

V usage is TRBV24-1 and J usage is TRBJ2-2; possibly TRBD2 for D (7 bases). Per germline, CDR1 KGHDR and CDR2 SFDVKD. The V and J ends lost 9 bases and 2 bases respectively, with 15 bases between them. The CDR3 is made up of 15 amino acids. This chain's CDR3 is CATSGGAPNTGELFF. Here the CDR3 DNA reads TGTGCCACCTCTGGGGGGGCCCCTAACACCGGGGAGCTGTTTTTT.

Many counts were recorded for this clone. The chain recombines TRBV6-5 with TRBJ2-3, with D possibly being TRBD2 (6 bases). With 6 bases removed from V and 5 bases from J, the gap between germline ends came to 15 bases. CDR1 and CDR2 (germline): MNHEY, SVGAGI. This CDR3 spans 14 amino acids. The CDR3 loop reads CASSMTGGEDTQYF. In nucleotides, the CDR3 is TGTGCCAGCAGCATGACCGGGGGAGAAGATACGCAGTATTTT.